The clone carrying this T cell receptor beta chain came up many times. Its antigen remains unknown. This record belongs to a study of T cells in Graves' hyperthyroidism and ophthalmopathy. General observations from the study: The model made its ophthalmopathy prediction, and onset followed a median approximately 6 months later. Most thyroid clonotypes expanded above 0.001 were also detected in blood.

Template material for amplifying TCR beta CDR3 regions consisted of RNA transcripts. The study used the HTBI primer set for a first-round RT-PCR of the TCR CDR3. A single record per CDR3 protein comes from TCRdb applying MiXCR to the multiplex PCR reads. The table includes a few hundred thousand distinct CDR3 sequences, around 14% detected once. Per germline, CDR1 SGHTS and CDR2 YDEGEE. V was pared by 2 bases and J by 4 bases, with 12 bases between. The CDR3 spans 14 residues. V is TRBV5-8 and J is TRBJ2-5; no clear D gene. The TCR was taken from a woman younger than 35 with Graves' hyperthyroidism. Sequencing was carried out using blood. The CDR3: CASSLMGSGETQYF. The CDR3 nucleotides read TGTGCCAGCAGCTTAATGGGAAGTGGAGAGACCCAGTACTTC.